Listed below are T cell receptor beta chains from one sample, sequenced in a study of T-cell reconstitution after alpha-beta-depleted transplantation in children. TCRdb fed the PCR reads into MiXCR, producing one record per CDR3 protein. This table has fewer than 250,000 distinct CDR3 sequences, about 15% appearing once. This material consisted of PBMCs, mostly from graft donor cells, taken 360 days after TCRalphabeta/CD19-depleted stem cell transplant. Receptors originate from a male patient between 2 and 10 years old who had a stem cell transplant for acute lymphoblastic leukemia, so the T cells may come from the graft donor. Both conserved end residues are part of each CDR3. D genes are given only for firm matches. Rows may omit the clone size; those that give it use once, few, many or a size class.

V gene	clone size	J gene	D gene	CDR3 DNA	CDR3 protein
TRBV12-3/TRBV12-4	few	TRBJ2-1	TRBD2	TGTGCCAGCAGTGACGGACTAGCGGGGATCAATGAGCAGTTCTTC	CASSDGLAGINEQFF
TRBV5-5	-	TRBJ2-7	-	TGTGCCAGCAGCTTGGAACTAATCGGGCAGTTGGACTCCTACGAGCAGTACTTC	CASSLELIGQLDSYEQYF
TRBV28	-	TRBJ2-1	TRBD1	TGTGCCAGCAGTTCTCAGAGGACAGGGCTCGGTGAGCAGTTCTTC	CASSSQRTGLGEQFF
TRBV20-1	-	TRBJ2-3	TRBD1	TGCAGTGCTAGAGGGTGGCGGGACAGGGTCCTCACAGATACGCAGTATTTT	CSARGWRDRVLTDTQYF
TRBV15	medium-sized	TRBJ2-4	-	TGTGCCACCAGCAGTAAACTAGGCTCATCTCTAGCCAAAAACATTCAGTACTTC	CATSSKLGSSLAKNIQYF
TRBV5-6	many	TRBJ1-5	-	TGTGCCAGCAGCCTTGGACGGGCTGTTGCCCAGCCCCAGCATTTT	CASSLGRAVAQPQHF
TRBV13	-	TRBJ2-7	TRBD1	TGTGCCAGCAGCTTATCCGGGACAGAAGCCTACGAGCAGTACTTC	CASSLSGTEAYEQYF
TRBV29-1	few	TRBJ2-1	-	TGCAGCGCCGCGCACGGGGGGCTACCCTACAATGAGCAGTTCTTC	CSAAHGGLPYNEQFF
TRBV7-2	-	TRBJ1-3	-	TGTGCCAGCAGCTTAGTAGGGGAAGGAGGAAACACCATATATTTT	CASSLVGEGGNTIYF
TRBV6-1	few	TRBJ1-3	-	TGTGCCAGCAGTAAAAGCCCGTCTGGAAACACCATATATTTT	CASSKSPSGNTIYF
TRBV2	-	TRBJ2-6	-	TGTGCCAGCAGAAGCGACAGTCATTCATCTGGGGCCAACGTCCTGACTTTC	CASRSDSHSSGANVLTF
TRBV27	-	TRBJ1-1	-	TGTGCCAGCTTATTCCAGGGTGAAGCTTTCTTT	CASLFQGEAFF
TRBV18	-	TRBJ1-5	TRBD1	TGTGCCAGCTCACCGGGGACAGGGGTTGACAATCAGCCCCAGCATTTT	CASSPGTGVDNQPQHF
TRBV27	-	TRBJ1-2	-	TGTGCCAGCAGGGGATGGGGGGTCAACTATGGCTACACCTTC	CASRGWGVNYGYTF
TRBV25-1	few	TRBJ1-1	-	TGTGCCAGCAGTGATTACCGGACGGGGAACACTGAAGCTTTCTTT	CASSDYRTGNTEAFF
TRBV10-3	few	TRBJ1-5	-	TGTGCCATCACCGAAAGGGGTGACCAGCCCCAGCATTTT	CAITERGDQPQHF
TRBV18	-	TRBJ2-1	TRBD2	TGTGCCAGCTCTATCGGACTAGCGGAATACAATGAGCAGTTCTTC	CASSIGLAEYNEQFF
TRBV3-1	-	TRBJ1-1	-	TGTGCCAGCAGCTCACTCTTGTCAGGGGAAGGCACTGAAGCTTTCTTT	CASSSLLSGEGTEAFF
TRBV4-2	-	TRBJ2-3	TRBD2	TGTGCCAGCAGCCAAGATGGGGCTGGAGCTAGCGGGGTACCAGATACGCAGTATTTT	CASSQDGAGASGVPDTQYF